A single sample is the source of the 8 T cell receptor beta chains below, sequenced in a study of T cells in Graves' hyperthyroidism and ophthalmopathy. The source material, RNA transcripts, was used to amplify TCR beta CDR3 regions. Initially, a first-round RT-PCR of the TCR CDR3 employed the HTBI primer set. TCRdb reanalysed the multiplex PCR reads using MiXCR and keeps one entry per CDR3 protein. This repertoire shows about 590,000 distinct CDR3 sequences, around 14% found once; its top ten account for 6.5% to 9%. What was sequenced was blood. The receptors originated from a woman between 18 and 29 years old with Graves' ophthalmopathy.

The gene calls are TRBV29-1 and TRBJ2-3; TRBD2 matches 12 bases. V lost 4 bases, J lost 2 bases, and 7 bases stayed unmatched. CDR1 is SQVTM, CDR2 ANQGSEA, per germline. The CDR3 is 16 residues long. The CDR3 reads CSVVGLAGILTDTQYF. CDR3 bases: TGCAGCGTTGTTGGACTAGCGGGGATCCTCACAGATACGCAGTATTTT.

This clonotype was counted only a few times. The rearrangement links TRBV6-5 to TRBJ1-4; the match to TRBD1 covers 9 bases. CDR3 length: 15 residues. Trimming at V came to 4 bases and at J to 8 bases, leaving 8 bases not matched to a gene. The germline CDR1 and CDR2 sequences are MNHEY and SVGAGI. The CDR3 reads CASSLQGAIGEKLFF. CDR3 nucleotide sequence: TGTGCCAGCAGTTTACAGGGGGCAATTGGAGAAAAACTGTTTTTT.

This clonotype was observed many times. The V call is TRBV7-3, the J call TRBJ2-5; 11 bases agree with TRBD2. The ends lost 7 bases at V and 1 base at J; junction bases unmatched: 20. CDR3 length equals 20 residues. Germline V CDR1 and CDR2: SGHTA, FQGTGA. This chain's CDR3 is CASTPWGYGLAGGTQETQYF. DNA for the CDR3: TGTGCCAGCACCCCTTGGGGGTATGGGCTAGCGGGAGGAACCCAAGAGACCCAGTACTTC.

The sample holds many counts of this clonotype. The V gene is TRBV28, the J gene TRBJ2-1; D ambiguous. Germline values: CDR1 MDHEN, CDR2 SYDVKM. Between the trimmed V and J ends, which lost 3 bases and 0 bases, there was a span of 9 bases. The CDR3 spans 15 residues. CDR3 sequence (DNA): TGTGCCAGCAGTTTTAGAGTCAGCTCCTACAATGAGCAGTTCTTC. This translates into CASSFRVSSYNEQFF.

This clonotype was picked up many times. The chain combines TRBV9 with TRBJ2-2; possible D gene TRBD2, 6 bases. The CDR3 loop spans 14 amino acids. V lost 7 bases to trimming and J lost 0 bases, with 10 bases between them. The germline V gene encodes CDR1 SGDLS and CDR2 YYNGEE. CDR3 in DNA: TGTGCCAGCTCTAGCGACCCGAACACCGGGGAGCTGTTTTTT. Its protein product is CASSSDPNTGELFF.

This clonotype has just a few counts. The chain uses TRBV11-3 and TRBJ2-1, with TRBD1 matching 9 bases. Germline V gene sequence: CDR1 SGHNT, CDR2 YENEEA. The CDR3 runs to 17 residues. J lost 15 bases, V lost 2 bases, and 20 bases had no gene match. CDR3 in amino acids: CASSLTGRDRVLRGRFF. As DNA, the CDR3 is TGTGCCAGCAGCTTAACGGGCCGGGACAGGGTTCTCCGAGGTCGGTTCTTC.

Ten or more counts support this clonotype. This sequence joins TRBV27 and TRBJ2-7, with D perhaps matching TRBD1 or TRBD2 (6 bases each). The germline CDR1 and CDR2 sequences are MNHEY and SMNVEV (reference sequence). The CDR3 extends over 14 amino acids. Trimming left V 8 bases short and J 7 bases short, with 21 bases between. The CDR3 DNA is TGTGCCAGCGGTCGGGACGGGGGCTTACGGGAGCAGTACTTC. This sequence encodes CASGRDGGLREQYF.

This clonotype was observed a handful of times. Sequence at one end of the junction differs from germline and may be a read error. The rearrangement uses TRBV5-1 and TRBJ1-1, with D perhaps TRBD1 (6 bases). CDR1 SGHRS and CDR2 YFSETQ come from the germline V gene. The CDR3 loop spans 15 amino acids. This chain's CDR3 is CASSYQLGQNAEAFF. CDR3 sequence (DNA): TGCGCCAGCAGCTACCAATTAGGACAGAACGCTGAAGCTTTCTTT. Supplemented by reference TRBV5-1 and TRBJ1-1, the full variable domain reads KAGVTQTPRYLIKTRGQQVTLSCSPISGHRSVSWYQQTPGQGLQFLFEYFSETQRNKGNFPGRFSGRQFSNSRSEMNVSTLELGDSALYLCASSYQLGQNAEAFFGQGTRLTVV.